These 26 T cell receptor beta chains came from one sample sequenced in a study of control samples from healthy donors and cancer patients (dated by TCRdb to 2018 to 2021). The library was prepared using the immunoSEQ multiplex PCR assay. TCRdb carries this immuneACCESS record with in-frame sequences only. Its versions omit some clonotypes, under half of them owing to an unresolved V gene in the studies checked, with the rest unexplained. The table for this sample lists roughly 200,000 clones; roughly 94% of them were counted only once. The ten largest account for approximately 1.5% of the sample. The sequenced sample was blood. All receptors come from a man aged 50 or older in good health.

This rearrangement joins TRBV4-1 to TRBJ2-1; 9 bases are a match to TRBD2. Germline assignment: CDR1 MGHRA and CDR2 YSYEKL. Trimming cost V 5 bases and J 2 bases; bases outside gene matches: 4. The CDR3 runs 15 residues. This CDR3 is CASSSGTSPYNEQFF. CDR3 bases: TGCGCCAGCAGCTCTGGGACTAGCCCCTACAATGAGCAGTTCTTC.

The chain has TRBV6-1 and TRBJ2-7; D gene ambiguous. The CDR3 extends over 15 amino acids. The germline gives CDR1 MNHNS, CDR2 SASEGT. The ends were cut back, 3 bases at V and 4 bases at J, with 16 bases in the middle. The CDR3 region has the DNA TGTGCCAGCAGTGATCGGCGCGCCTACCCGTACGAGCAGTACTTC. Its translation is CASSDRRAYPYEQYF.

The chain carries TRBV27 and TRBJ1-1; D gene unclear. Trimming cost V 6 bases and J 8 bases, with 22 bases left between them. Germline lookup yields CDR1 MNHEY and CDR2 SMNVEV (reference sequence). The CDR3 is 15 residues long. CDR3 region: CASSSVRTYRIEAFF. DNA for the CDR3: TGTGCCAGCAGCTCTGTGCGTACGTACCGGATCGAAGCTTTCTTT.

This chain joins TRBV18 and TRBJ1-1; D remains unclear. Trimming left V 1 base short and J 1 base short, with 13 bases between. The CDR3 has 16 residues. Germline CDR1 KGHSH, CDR2 LQKENI. The CDR3 DNA sequence: TGTGCCAGCTCACCACTAAGCGCAGGCGGGAACACTGAAGCTTTCTTT. Residues: CASSPLSAGGNTEAFF.

This clone has a handful of counts. This chain connects TRBV2 to TRBJ1-4; weak D call: TRBD1 (5 bases). The CDR3 spans 14 residues. Trimming removed 3 bases at V and 6 bases at J, with 11 bases between. Germline assignment: CDR1 SNHLY and CDR2 FYNNEI. The CDR3, as DNA: TGTGCCAGCAGTGATAATGGAGGGGATGAAAAACTGTTTTTT. Translating it yields CASSDNGGDEKLFF.

J is TRBJ2-3 and V is TRBV24-1; 8 bases align to TRBD1. Germline-derived CDR1 and CDR2 are KGHDR and SFDVKD. The CDR3 sequence is 17 residues long. V dropped 2 bases and J dropped 3; count of bases not matched to a gene: 9. CDR3: CATSDSVRTGFTDTQYF. CDR3 DNA sequence: TGTGCCACCAGTGATTCGGTGAGGACAGGGTTTACAGATACGCAGTATTTT.

With regard to this clone: This CDR3 is also generated by other DNA sequences in the sample. The chain uses TRBV15 and TRBJ2-7; D not certain. V gave up 0 bases and J gave up 0 bases, with 6 bases separating them. The germline V gene encodes CDR1 LNHNV and CDR2 YYDKDF (reference sequence). The CDR3 runs to 14 residues. CDR3 sequence reads: CATSRDRVSYEQYF. CDR3 nucleotides: TGTGCCACCAGCAGAGACAGAGTCTCCTACGAGCAGTACTTC.

The V call is TRBV5-4, the J call TRBJ2-2, with D perhaps matching TRBD2 (7 bases). The CDR3 has 16 amino acids. Per germline, CDR1 SGHNT and CDR2 YYREEE (reference sequence). V gave up 1 base and J gave up 4 bases, with 14 bases separating them. The CDR3 loop is CASSLWGGGITGELFF. The CDR3 DNA follows: TGTGCCAGCAGCTTGTGGGGAGGGGGAATCACCGGGGAGCTGTTTTTT.

V is TRBV5-6 and J is TRBJ1-1; tentative D call: TRBD1 (6 bases). The CDR3 contains 15 residues. V was shortened by 5 bases and J by 1 base, with 15 bases between the two germline ends. Germline V gene sequence: CDR1 SGHDT, CDR2 YYEEEE. The CDR3: CASRRGAGPNTEAFF. As DNA, the CDR3 is TGTGCCAGCAGGAGGGGGGCAGGGCCGAACACTGAAGCTTTCTTT. The whole variable domain, filled in from reference TRBV5-6 and TRBJ1-1, reads DAGVTQSPTHLIKTRGQQVTLRCSPKSGHDTVSWYQQALGQGPQFIFQYYEEEERQRGNFPDRFSGHQFPNYSSELNVNALLLGDSALYLCASRRGAGPNTEAFFGQGTRLTVV.

The genes are TRBV11-2 and TRBJ1-2; D perhaps matches TRBD1 (5 bases). The CDR3 consists of 12 residues. V was pared by 5 bases and J by 6 bases, with 10 bases between. Germline lookup yields CDR1 SGHAT and CDR2 FQNNGV. The CDR3 loop reads CASSPRGDGYTF. Written as DNA, the CDR3 is TGTGCCAGCAGCCCCCGGGGGGATGGCTACACCTTC.

This clone has just a few counts. The chain uses TRBV11-2 and TRBJ1-1; a weak D match, TRBD1 (6 bases). The CDR3 has 13 residues. Germline V gene sequence: CDR1 SGHAT, CDR2 FQNNGV. V lost 2 bases and J 7 bases, leaving 11 bases between the germline ends. CDR3 sequence reads: CASSLLGGIEAFF. The CDR3, as DNA: TGTGCCAGCAGCTTATTGGGGGGCATTGAAGCTTTCTTT. Supplemented by reference TRBV11-2 and TRBJ1-1, the full variable domain reads EAGVAQSPRYKIIEKRQSVAFWCNPISGHATLYWYQQILGQGPKLLIQFQNNGVVDDSQLPKDRFSAERLKGVDSTLKIQPAKLEDSAVYLCASSLLGGIEAFFGQGTRLTVV.

The rearrangement joins TRBV4-2 to TRBJ2-3; 15 nucleotides match TRBD2. The CDR3 totals 16 residues. The germline V gene has CDR1 LGHNA and CDR2 YNFKEQ. V lost 1 base and J lost 7; bases outside the gene matches: 3. Here the CDR3 reads CASSQGTSGGGYTQYF. The CDR3 coding sequence is TGTGCCAGCAGCCAAGGGACTAGCGGGGGGGGATATACGCAGTATTTT.

V is TRBV7-2 and J is TRBJ2-5, with D tentatively TRBD2 (5 bases). Germline loops: CDR1 SGHTA, CDR2 FQGNSA. Trimming left V 8 bases short and J 1 base short, with 17 bases between. The CDR3 consists of 15 residues. Here the CDR3 reads CASASSSGAQETQYF. CDR3 nucleotide sequence: TGTGCCAGCGCTTCCTCAAGCGGAGCCCAAGAGACCCAGTACTTC. Filled out from reference TRBV7-2 and TRBJ2-5, the complete variable domain reads GAGVSQSPSNKVTEKGKDVELRCDPISGHTALYWYRQSLGQGLEFLIYFQGNSAPDKSGLPSDRFSAERTGGSVSTLTIQRTQQEDSAVYLCASASSSGAQETQYFGPGTRLLVL.

In this sample, this clone turned up once. Here the CDR3 reads CATSPNTQGHYGYTF. The CDR3 DNA is TGTGCCACCAGCCCTAACACCCAGGGGCACTATGGCTACACCTTC. V usage is TRBV15 and J usage is TRBJ1-2, with D tentatively TRBD1 (6 bases). Trimming cost V 5 bases and J 3 bases, with 16 bases left between them. CDR3 length equals 15 residues. CDR1 is LNHNV, CDR2 YYDKDF, per germline (reference sequence).

This chain uses TRBV27 with TRBJ2-2; D is tentatively TRBD1 or TRBD2 (5 bases each). The V end lost 4 bases, the J end lost 7 bases, and 13 bases lay between the germline ends. This CDR3 comprises 14 residues. The germline gives CDR1 MNHEY, CDR2 SMNVEV (reference sequence). CDR3 nucleotide sequence: TGTGCCAGCAGTTCCGGGGCCCTAGGCGGGGAGCTGTTTTTT. The encoded protein is CASSSGALGGELFF.

V is TRBV10-2 and J is TRBJ2-1; TRBD1 agrees at 9 bases. V lost 4 bases and J lost 14; bases outside the gene matches: 6. Germline V CDR1 and CDR2: WSHSY, SAAADI. The CDR3 spans 12 residues. Here the CDR3 reads CASSASTGGKFF. CDR3 DNA sequence: TGCGCCAGCAGTGCGTCTACAGGGGGCAAGTTCTTC.

The count of this clone is one. The V and J genes are TRBV28 and TRBJ1-5; no reliable D call. Between the trimmed V and J ends, which lost 8 bases and 2 bases, there was a span of 7 bases. CDR1 MDHEN and CDR2 SYDVKM come from the germline V gene. This CDR3 spans 12 amino acids. As DNA, the CDR3 is TGTGCCAGCTTCCAGGGCAATCAGCCCCAGCATTTT. Protein product: CASFQGNQPQHF.

The chain joins TRBV29-1 to TRBJ2-7; possibly TRBD1 for D (5 bases). Germline CDR1 reads SQVTM; CDR2 reads ANQGSEA. This CDR3 is built from 13 residues. V was pared by 4 bases and J by 4 bases, with 14 bases between. The CDR3 is CSVAQDSAYEQYF. Written as DNA, the CDR3 is TGCAGCGTTGCTCAAGACAGTGCGTACGAGCAGTACTTC.

As to this clone: This specimen includes other DNA sequences encoding the same CDR3. The rearrangement joins TRBV13 to TRBJ1-3, with D possibly TRBD1 on 5 matching bases. V was trimmed by 5 bases and J by 0 bases, leaving 17 bases between them. The CDR3 consists of 17 residues. Germline V gene data show CDR1 as PRHDT and CDR2 as FYEKMQ (reference sequence). CDR3 amino acids: CASSRGSGGGSGNTIYF. CDR3 nucleotide sequence: TGTGCCAGCAGCCGGGGGTCGGGGGGTGGCTCTGGAAACACCATATATTTT.

The chain uses TRBV25-1 and TRBJ2-3; tentatively, D is TRBD2 (6 bases). The CDR3 spans 16 residues. Germline CDR1 MGHDK, CDR2 SYGVNS. Between the trimmed V and J ends, which lost 0 bases and 6 bases, there was a span of 16 bases. CDR3 in amino acids: CASSEYQGGAVDTQYF. The CDR3 DNA is TGTGCCAGCAGTGAATATCAGGGCGGGGCGGTTGATACGCAGTATTTT.

The rearrangement links TRBV11-3 to TRBJ2-1, with D tentatively TRBD1 (6 bases). V was pared by 5 bases and J by 7 bases, with 15 bases between. The CDR3 contains 14 residues. Germline V CDR1 and CDR2: SGHNT, YENEEA. In nucleotides, the CDR3 is TGTGCCAGCAGCCAGGGGAGCTCTTTAAATGAGCAGTTCTTC. This gives the protein CASSQGSSLNEQFF. The whole variable domain, filled in from reference TRBV11-3 and TRBJ2-1, reads EAGVVQSPRYKIIEKKQPVAFWCNPISGHNTLYWYLQNLGQGPELLIRYENEEAVDDSQLPKDRFSAERLKGVDSTLKIQPAELGDSAVYLCASSQGSSLNEQFFGPGTRLTVL.

CDR3 DNA sequence: TGTGCCAGCAGCGCCGACAGGGGGGATGAAAAACTGTTTTTT. As protein: CASSADRGDEKLFF. V usage is TRBV11-2 and J usage is TRBJ1-4, with 9 nucleotides matching TRBD1. The J segment lost 6 bases and the V segment lost 5 bases, leaving 4 bases of the junction unmatched. The CDR3 is 14 amino acids. Germline-derived CDR1 and CDR2 are SGHAT and FQNNGV.

The chain links TRBV7-2 to TRBJ1-6, with 9 bases that match TRBD1. The ends lost 3 bases at V and 7 bases at J; junction bases unmatched: 1. This CDR3 has 14 residues. Germline CDR1 reads SGHTA; CDR2 reads FQGNSA. The CDR3 loop is CASSFGQGNSPLHF. The CDR3, as DNA: TGTGCCAGCAGCTTCGGACAGGGGAATTCACCCCTCCACTTT.

The genes are TRBV5-1 and TRBJ2-7, with D perhaps assigned TRBD1 or TRBD2 (5 bases each). V shed 6 bases and J shed 5 bases, with 21 bases lying between them. CDR3 length: 15 residues. In germline, CDR1 is SGHRS, CDR2 YFSETQ. CDR3 protein: CASTSTGASLNEQYF. The CDR3 coding sequence is TGCGCCAGCACCTCGACCGGGGCTTCTCTTAACGAGCAGTACTTC.

V is TRBV7-9 and J is TRBJ2-7; no reliable D call. CDR1 and CDR2 (germline): SEHNR, FQNEAQ (reference sequence). V was clipped by 5 bases and J by 4 bases, with 9 bases between them. The CDR3 has 12 amino acids. The CDR3 region has the DNA TGTGCCAGCAGCAGCGTGGGGTACGAGCAGTACTTC. Amino acids: CASSSVGYEQYF.

The V and J genes are TRBV19 and TRBJ2-7; 8 bases map to TRBD1. This CDR3 contains 16 residues. CDR1 and CDR2 (germline): LNHDA, SQIVND (reference sequence). Trimming cost V 3 bases and J 4 bases; bases outside gene matches: 11. The CDR3 DNA sequence: TGTGCCAGTAGTATGGGCCCCCCAGGGGGCGAGTACGAGCAGTACTTC. Protein: CASSMGPPGGEYEQYF.